This record looks at one T cell receptor beta chain sequence and its context. Antigen: not known. This sample is part of a study of cytomegalovirus exposure and HLA in healthy donors. Study context: From approximately 170 million T cells, an earlier analysis saw around 120 million unique TCR beta sequences. Study-wide results and caveats: Common viral pathogens seemed to be connected with several of the most significant clusters, according to a later analysis.

Use of 60 Vbeta and 13 Jbeta primers characterized the PCR. Generated by immunoSEQ multiplex PCR, the TCRdb table keeps only in-frame clones and is missing some. The sample includes about 150,000 clones, 65% to 80% of them seen just once. After removal of 0 bases from V and 5 bases from J, the junction contained 4 bases not matched to a gene. This CDR3 contains 15 residues. Germline CDR1 reads MGHDK; CDR2 reads SYGVNS. The donors (healthy individuals) were bone marrow donors. The sequenced sample consisted of PBMCs. The clonotype originates from a male donor in good health and CMV-seronegative. The chain recombines TRBV25-1 with TRBJ2-5, with 9 bases that match TRBD2. The CDR3 DNA sequence: TGTGCCAGCAGTGAATATAGGCTAGCGGGGGAGACCCAGTACTTC. It encodes CASSEYRLAGETQYF.